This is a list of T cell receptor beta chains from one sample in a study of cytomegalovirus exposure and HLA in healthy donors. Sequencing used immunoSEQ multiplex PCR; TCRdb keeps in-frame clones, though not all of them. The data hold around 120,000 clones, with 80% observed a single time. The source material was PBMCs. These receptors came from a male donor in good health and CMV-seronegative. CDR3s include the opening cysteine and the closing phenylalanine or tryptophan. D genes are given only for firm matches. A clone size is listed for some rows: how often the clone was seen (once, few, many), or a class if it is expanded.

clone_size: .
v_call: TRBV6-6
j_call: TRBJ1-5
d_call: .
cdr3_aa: CATGVSNQPQHF
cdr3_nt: TGTGCCACGGGGGTTAGCAATCAGCCCCAGCATTTT

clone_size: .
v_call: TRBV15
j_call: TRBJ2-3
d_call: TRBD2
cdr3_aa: CATSPRTSGFGTDTQYF
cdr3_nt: TGTGCCACCAGCCCCCGGACTAGCGGGTTTGGCACAGATACGCAGTATTTT

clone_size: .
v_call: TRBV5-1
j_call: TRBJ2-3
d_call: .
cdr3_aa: CASSFKDTQYF
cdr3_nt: TGCGCCAGCAGCTTTAAAGATACGCAGTATTTT

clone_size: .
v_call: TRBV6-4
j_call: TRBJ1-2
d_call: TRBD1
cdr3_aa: CASSENVPGQGALGLGYTF
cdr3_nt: TGTGCCAGCAGTGAAAACGTTCCGGGACAGGGGGCTTTAGGACTTGGCTACACCTTC

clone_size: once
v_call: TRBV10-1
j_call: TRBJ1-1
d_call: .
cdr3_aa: CASSDHRQSEAFF
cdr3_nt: TGCGCCAGCAGTGACCATAGACAGTCTGAAGCTTTCTTT

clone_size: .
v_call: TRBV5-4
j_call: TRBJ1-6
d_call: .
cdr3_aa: CASSLGEGRINSPLHF
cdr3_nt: TGTGCCAGCAGCTTGGGTGAGGGAAGGATTAATTCACCCCTCCACTTT

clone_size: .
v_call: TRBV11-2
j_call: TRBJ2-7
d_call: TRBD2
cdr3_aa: CASSRTSGTSHEQYF
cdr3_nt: TGTGCCAGCAGCCGGACTAGCGGGACGAGCCACGAGCAGTACTTC

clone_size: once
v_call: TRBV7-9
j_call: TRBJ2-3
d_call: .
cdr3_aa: CASSHSPAQYF
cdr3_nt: TGTGCCAGCAGCCACAGCCCTGCGCAGTATTTT

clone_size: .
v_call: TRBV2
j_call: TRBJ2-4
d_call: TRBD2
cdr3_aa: CASSEVASGRIGAKNSQYF
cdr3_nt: TGTGCCAGCAGTGAAGTCGCTAGCGGGAGAATAGGAGCCAAAAACAGTCAGTACTTC

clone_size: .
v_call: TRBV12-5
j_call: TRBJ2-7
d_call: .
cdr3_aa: CASASGAMTYEQYF
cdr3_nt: TGTGCTAGTGCATCAGGGGCAATGACCTACGAGCAGTACTTC

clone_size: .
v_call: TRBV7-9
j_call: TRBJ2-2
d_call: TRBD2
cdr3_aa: CASSMAGTSVTGELFF
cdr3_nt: TGTGCCAGCAGCATGGCTGGGACTAGCGTCACCGGGGAGCTGTTTTTT

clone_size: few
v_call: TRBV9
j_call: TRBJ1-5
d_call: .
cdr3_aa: CASNGGAGQPQHF
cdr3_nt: TGTGCCAGCAACGGGGGGGCTGGTCAGCCCCAGCATTTT

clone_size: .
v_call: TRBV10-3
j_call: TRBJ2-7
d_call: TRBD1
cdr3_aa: CAISDRVVPYEQYF
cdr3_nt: TGTGCCATCAGCGACAGGGTGGTACCCTACGAGCAGTACTTC

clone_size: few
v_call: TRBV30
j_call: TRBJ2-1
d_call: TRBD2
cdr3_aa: CAWSVLGLAGSEQFF
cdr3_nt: TGTGCCTGGAGTGTATTGGGGCTAGCGGGAAGTGAGCAGTTCTTC

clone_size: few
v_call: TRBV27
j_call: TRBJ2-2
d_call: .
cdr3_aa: CASSLPPAGTGELFF
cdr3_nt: TGTGCCAGCAGTTTACCCCCGGCGGGCACCGGGGAGCTGTTTTTT

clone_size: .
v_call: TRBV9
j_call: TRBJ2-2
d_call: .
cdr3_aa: CASSVVGGTNTGELFF
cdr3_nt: TGTGCCAGCAGCGTAGTAGGCGGGACGAACACCGGGGAGCTGTTTTTT

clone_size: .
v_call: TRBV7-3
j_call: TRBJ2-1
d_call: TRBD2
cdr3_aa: CASSWGTSGGASKNEQFF
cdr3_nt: TGTGCCAGCAGCTGGGGGACTAGCGGGGGGGCGTCCAAAAATGAGCAGTTCTTC

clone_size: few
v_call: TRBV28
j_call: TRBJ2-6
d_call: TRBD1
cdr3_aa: CASSFTRVKPGQLTSGANVLTF
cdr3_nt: TGTGCCAGCAGTTTCACAAGGGTAAAACCGGGACAGTTGACCTCTGGGGCCAACGTCCTGACTTTC

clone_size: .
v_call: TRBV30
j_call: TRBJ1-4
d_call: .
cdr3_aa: CAWSVESGTNEKLFF
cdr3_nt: TGTGCCTGGAGTGTAGAATCGGGAACTAATGAAAAACTGTTTTTT

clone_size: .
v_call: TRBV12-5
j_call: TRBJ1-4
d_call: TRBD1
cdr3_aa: CASGGSTGEEKLFF
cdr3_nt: TGTGCTAGTGGTGGGTCGACAGGGGAGGAAAAACTGTTTTTT

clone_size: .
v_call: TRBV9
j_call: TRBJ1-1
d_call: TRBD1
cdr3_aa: CASSVERQGREAFF
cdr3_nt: TGTGCCAGCAGCGTAGAGAGACAGGGGAGAGAAGCTTTCTTT

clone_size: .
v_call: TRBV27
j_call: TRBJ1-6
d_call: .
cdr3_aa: CASNNSPFYNSPLHF
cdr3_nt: TGTGCCAGCAATAACTCGCCGTTCTATAATTCACCCCTCCACTTT

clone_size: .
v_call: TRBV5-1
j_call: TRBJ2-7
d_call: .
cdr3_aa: CASGTLPGDSYEQYF
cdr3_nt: TGCGCCAGCGGAACTCTCCCGGGGGACTCCTACGAGCAGTACTTC

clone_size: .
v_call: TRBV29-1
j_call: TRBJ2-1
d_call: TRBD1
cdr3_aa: CSAHRGNEQFF
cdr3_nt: TGCAGCGCCCACAGGGGTAATGAGCAGTTCTTC

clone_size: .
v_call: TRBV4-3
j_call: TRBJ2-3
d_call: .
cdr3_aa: CASSTGLGSDTQYF
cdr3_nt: TGCGCCAGCAGTACAGGGTTGGGGTCAGATACGCAGTATTTT

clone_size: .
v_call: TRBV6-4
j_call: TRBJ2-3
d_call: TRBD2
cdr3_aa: CASSETRGGTDTQYF
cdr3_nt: TGTGCCAGCAGTGAAACTCGCGGGGGAACAGATACGCAGTATTTT

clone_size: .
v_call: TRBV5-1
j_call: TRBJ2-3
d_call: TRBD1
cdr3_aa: CASSLWDRRTDTQYF
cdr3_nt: TGCGCCAGCAGCCTCTGGGACAGGAGAACAGATACGCAGTATTTT

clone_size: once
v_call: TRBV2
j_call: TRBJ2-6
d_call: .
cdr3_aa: CATSGGAGANGLTF
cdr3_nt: TGTGCCACCTCTGGGGGGGCCGGGGCCAACGGCCTGACTTTC

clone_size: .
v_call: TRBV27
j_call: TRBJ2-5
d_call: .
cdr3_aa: CASSLLAALGVREQYF
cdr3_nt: TGTGCCAGCAGTTTATTAGCCGCACTAGGAGTACGGGAGCAGTACTTC

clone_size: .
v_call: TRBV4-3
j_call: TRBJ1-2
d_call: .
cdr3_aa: CASSQDTTGWGGYTF
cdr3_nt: TGCGCCAGCAGCCAAGATACCACAGGGTGGGGCGGCTACACCTTC

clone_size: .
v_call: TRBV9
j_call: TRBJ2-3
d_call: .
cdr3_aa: CASSVAPGTRTDTQYF
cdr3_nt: TGTGCCAGCAGCGTAGCTCCGGGGACTCGCACAGATACGCAGTATTTT

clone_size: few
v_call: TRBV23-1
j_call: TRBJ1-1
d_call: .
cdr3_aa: CASSQWSRLNTEAFF
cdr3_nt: TGCGCCAGCAGTCAATGGTCCCGGTTAAACACTGAAGCTTTCTTT

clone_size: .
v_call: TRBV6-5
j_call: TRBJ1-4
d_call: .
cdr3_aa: CASSYTLEGGRKLFF
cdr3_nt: TGTGCCAGCAGTTACACACTGGAGGGGGGGAGGAAACTGTTTTTT